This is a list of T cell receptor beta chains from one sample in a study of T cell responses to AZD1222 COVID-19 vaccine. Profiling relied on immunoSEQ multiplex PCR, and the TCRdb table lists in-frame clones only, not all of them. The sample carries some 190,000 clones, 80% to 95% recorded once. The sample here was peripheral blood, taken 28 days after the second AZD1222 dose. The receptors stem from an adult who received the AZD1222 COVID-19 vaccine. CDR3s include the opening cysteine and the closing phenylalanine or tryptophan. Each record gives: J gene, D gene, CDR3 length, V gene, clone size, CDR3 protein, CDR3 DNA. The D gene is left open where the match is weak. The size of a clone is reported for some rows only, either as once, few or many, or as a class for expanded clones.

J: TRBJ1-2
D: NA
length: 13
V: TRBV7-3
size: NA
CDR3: CASSLPGGVGYTF
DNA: TGTGCCAGCAGCTTACCGGGAGGGGTGGGCTACACCTTC

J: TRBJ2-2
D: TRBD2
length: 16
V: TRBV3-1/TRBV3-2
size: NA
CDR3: CASSLASGRNTGELFF
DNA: TGTGCCAGCAGCCTGGCTAGCGGGAGGAACACCGGGGAGCTGTTTTTT

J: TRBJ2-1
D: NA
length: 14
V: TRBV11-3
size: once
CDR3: CASSGRGRDNEQFF
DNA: TGTGCCAGCAGCGGGAGGGGGCGCGATAATGAGCAGTTCTTC

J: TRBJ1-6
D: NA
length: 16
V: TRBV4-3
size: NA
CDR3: CASSQVGQYRNSPLHF
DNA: TGCGCCAGCAGCCAAGTCGGACAGTATCGCAATTCACCCCTCCACTTT

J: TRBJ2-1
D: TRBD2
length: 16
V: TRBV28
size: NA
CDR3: CASSLAGGWDWSEQFF
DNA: TGTGCCAGCAGTCTAGCGGGAGGATGGGACTGGAGTGAGCAGTTCTTC

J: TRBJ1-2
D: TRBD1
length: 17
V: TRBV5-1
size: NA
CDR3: CASSLRSGTGGDYGYTF
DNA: TGCGCCAGCAGTCTCCGGTCGGGGACAGGGGGCGACTATGGCTACACCTTC

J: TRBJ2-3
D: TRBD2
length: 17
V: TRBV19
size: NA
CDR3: CASSLQGTSGVSGTQYF
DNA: TGTGCCAGTAGTCTCCAGGGGACTAGCGGAGTGTCTGGTACGCAGTATTTT

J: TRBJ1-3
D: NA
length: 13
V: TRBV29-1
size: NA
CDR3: CSVEPGTGNTIYF
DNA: TGCAGCGTTGAACCGGGTACTGGAAACACCATATATTTT

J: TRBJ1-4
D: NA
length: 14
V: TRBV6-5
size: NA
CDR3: CATAAGGTNEKLFF
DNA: TGTGCCACCGCGGCCGGGGGCACCAATGAAAAACTGTTTTTT

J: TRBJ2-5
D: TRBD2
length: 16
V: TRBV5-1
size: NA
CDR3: CASSLERGGAWETQYF
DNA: TGCGCCAGCAGCTTAGAACGCGGGGGGGCCTGGGAGACCCAGTACTTC

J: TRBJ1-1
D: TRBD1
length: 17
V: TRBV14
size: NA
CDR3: CASSHTNYRGGNTEAFF
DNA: TGTGCCAGCAGCCATACAAATTACAGGGGAGGGAACACTGAAGCTTTCTTT

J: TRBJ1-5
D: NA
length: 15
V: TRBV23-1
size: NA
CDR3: CASSARETSNQPQHF
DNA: TGCGCCAGCAGTGCCAGGGAAACGAGTAATCAGCCCCAGCATTTT

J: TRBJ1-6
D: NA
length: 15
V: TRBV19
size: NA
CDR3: CASSIGQREASPLHF
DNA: TGTGCCAGTAGTATAGGACAACGGGAGGCTTCACCCCTCCACTTT

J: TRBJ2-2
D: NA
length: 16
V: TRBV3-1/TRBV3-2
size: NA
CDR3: CASSPPPNPRTGELFF
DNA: TGTGCCAGCAGCCCACCCCCCAACCCCAGGACCGGGGAGCTGTTTTTT

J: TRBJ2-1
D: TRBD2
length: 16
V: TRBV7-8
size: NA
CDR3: CASSLILAGEGDEQFF
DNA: TGTGCCAGCAGCCTAATACTAGCGGGAGAGGGGGATGAGCAGTTCTTC

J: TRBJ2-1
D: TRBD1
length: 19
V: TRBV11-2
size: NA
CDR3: CASSQPPRDRGGLTNEQFF
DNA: TGTGCCAGCAGCCAACCACCCCGGGACAGGGGGGGACTTACCAATGAGCAGTTCTTC

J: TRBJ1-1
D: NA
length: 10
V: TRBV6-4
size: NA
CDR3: CASSDTEAFF
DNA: TGTGCCAGCAGTGACACTGAAGCTTTCTTT

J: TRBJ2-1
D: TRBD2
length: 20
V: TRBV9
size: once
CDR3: CASSVGLYGSGRYPYNEQFF
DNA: TGTGCCAGCAGCGTAGGACTTTATGGTAGCGGGAGGTACCCCTACAATGAGCAGTTCTTC

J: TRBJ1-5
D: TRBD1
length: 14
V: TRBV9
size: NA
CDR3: CASSVGQGNQPQHF
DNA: TGTGCCAGCAGCGTAGGACAGGGGAATCAGCCCCAGCATTTT

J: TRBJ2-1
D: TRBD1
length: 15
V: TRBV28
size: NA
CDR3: CASSFRDRGFNEQFF
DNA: TGTGCCAGCAGCTTCCGGGACAGGGGGTTCAATGAGCAGTTCTTC

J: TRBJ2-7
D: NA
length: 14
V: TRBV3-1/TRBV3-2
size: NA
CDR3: CASSPNVAGDEQYF
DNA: TGTGCCAGCAGCCCGAACGTGGCAGGGGACGAGCAGTACTTC

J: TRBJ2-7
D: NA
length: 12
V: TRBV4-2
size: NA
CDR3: CASSRVSYEQYF
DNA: TGTGCCAGCAGCCGGGTGTCCTACGAGCAGTACTTC

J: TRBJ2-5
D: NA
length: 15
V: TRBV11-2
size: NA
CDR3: CASSLDDTTGETQYF
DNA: TGTGCCAGCAGCTTGGACGACACCACTGGGGAGACCCAGTACTTC

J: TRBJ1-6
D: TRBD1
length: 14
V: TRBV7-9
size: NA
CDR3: CASSLGTANLPLHF
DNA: TGTGCCAGCAGCCTTGGGACAGCAAATCTCCCCCTCCACTTT

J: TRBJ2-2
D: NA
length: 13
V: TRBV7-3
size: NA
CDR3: CASRQENTGELFF
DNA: TGTGCCAGCCGACAAGAAAACACCGGGGAGCTGTTTTTT

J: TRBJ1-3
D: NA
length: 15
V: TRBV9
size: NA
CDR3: CASSVGQTSGNTIYF
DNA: TGTGCCAGCAGCGTAGGGCAGACCTCTGGAAACACCATATATTTT

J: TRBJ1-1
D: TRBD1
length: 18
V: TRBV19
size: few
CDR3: CASNRPRTGGVWDSEAFF
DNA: TGTGCCAGTAATCGGCCTAGAACAGGGGGCGTTTGGGATTCTGAAGCTTTCTTT

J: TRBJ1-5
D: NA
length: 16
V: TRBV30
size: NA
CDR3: CAWSPRTGYSNQPQHF
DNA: TGTGCCTGGAGTCCTCGGACGGGCTATAGCAATCAGCCCCAGCATTTT

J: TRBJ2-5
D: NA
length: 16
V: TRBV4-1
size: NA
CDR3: CASSQDRTSSEETQYF
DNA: TGCGCCAGCAGCCAAGACCGTACTAGTTCCGAAGAGACCCAGTACTTC

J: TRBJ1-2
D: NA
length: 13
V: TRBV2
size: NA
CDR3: CASIEFFNYGYTF
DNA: TGTGCCAGCATAGAGTTCTTTAACTATGGCTACACCTTC

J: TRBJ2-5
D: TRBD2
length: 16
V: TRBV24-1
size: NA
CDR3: CATSALSGASQETQYF
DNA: TGTGCCACCAGTGCCCTTAGCGGGGCGAGCCAAGAGACCCAGTACTTC

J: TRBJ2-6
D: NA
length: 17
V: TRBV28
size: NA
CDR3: CASSPAGFSSGANVLTF
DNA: TGTGCCAGCAGCCCGGCGGGATTCTCCTCTGGGGCCAACGTCCTGACTTTC

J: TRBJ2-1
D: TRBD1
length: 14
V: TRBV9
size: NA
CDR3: CASSLGQGINEQFF
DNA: TGTGCCAGCAGCCTGGGACAGGGGATCAATGAGCAGTTCTTC

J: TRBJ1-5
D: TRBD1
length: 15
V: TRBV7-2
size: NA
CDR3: CASSADRAINQPQHF
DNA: TGTGCCAGCAGCGCGGACAGGGCCATTAATCAGCCCCAGCATTTT

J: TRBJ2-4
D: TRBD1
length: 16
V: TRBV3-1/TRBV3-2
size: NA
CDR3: CASSLGGAWTKNIQYF
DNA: TGTGCCAGCAGCCTAGGGGGCGCTTGGACCAAAAACATTCAGTACTTC

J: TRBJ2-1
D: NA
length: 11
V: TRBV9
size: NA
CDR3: CASSALGEQFF
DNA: TGTGCCAGCAGCGCCCTTGGGGAGCAGTTCTTC

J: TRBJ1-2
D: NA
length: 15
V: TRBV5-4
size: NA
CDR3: CASSLEGGRGYGYTF
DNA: TGTGCCAGCAGCTTGGAGGGGGGTCGGGGCTATGGCTACACCTTC

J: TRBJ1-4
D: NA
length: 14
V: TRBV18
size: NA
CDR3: CASSPQQGDEKLFF
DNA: TGTGCCAGCTCACCACAACAGGGTGATGAAAAACTGTTTTTT

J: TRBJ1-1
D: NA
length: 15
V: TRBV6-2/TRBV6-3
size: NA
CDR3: CASSYSWRMNTEAFF
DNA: TGTGCCAGCAGTTACTCGTGGCGGATGAACACTGAAGCTTTCTTT

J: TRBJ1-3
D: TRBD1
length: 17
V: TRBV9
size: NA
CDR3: CASSLRTGGEFGNTIYF
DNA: TGTGCCAGCAGCCTCCGGACAGGGGGCGAATTTGGAAACACCATATATTTT

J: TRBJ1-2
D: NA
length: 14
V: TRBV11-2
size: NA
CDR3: CASSLIQGIDGYTF
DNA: TGTGCCAGCAGCTTAATCCAAGGGATCGATGGCTACACCTTC

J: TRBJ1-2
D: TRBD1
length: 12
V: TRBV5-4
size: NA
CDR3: CASSGQGRGYTF
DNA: TGTGCCAGCAGCGGACAGGGAAGGGGCTACACCTTC

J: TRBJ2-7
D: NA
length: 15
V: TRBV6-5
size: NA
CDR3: CASSYAFWGNYEQYF
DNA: TGTGCCAGCAGTTACGCCTTTTGGGGAAACTACGAGCAGTACTTC

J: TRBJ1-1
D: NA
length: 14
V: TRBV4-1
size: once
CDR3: CASRGEVMNTEAFF
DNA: TGCGCCAGCAGGGGGGAGGTTATGAACACTGAAGCTTTCTTT

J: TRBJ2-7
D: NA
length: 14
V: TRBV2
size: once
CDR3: CASSEGYSSDEQYF
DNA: TGTGCCAGCAGTGAAGGATACAGCTCGGACGAGCAGTACTTC

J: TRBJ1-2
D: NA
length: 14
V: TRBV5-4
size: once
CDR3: CASSLAGAVYGYTF
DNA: TGTGCCAGCAGCTTGGCAGGGGCGGTCTATGGCTACACCTTC